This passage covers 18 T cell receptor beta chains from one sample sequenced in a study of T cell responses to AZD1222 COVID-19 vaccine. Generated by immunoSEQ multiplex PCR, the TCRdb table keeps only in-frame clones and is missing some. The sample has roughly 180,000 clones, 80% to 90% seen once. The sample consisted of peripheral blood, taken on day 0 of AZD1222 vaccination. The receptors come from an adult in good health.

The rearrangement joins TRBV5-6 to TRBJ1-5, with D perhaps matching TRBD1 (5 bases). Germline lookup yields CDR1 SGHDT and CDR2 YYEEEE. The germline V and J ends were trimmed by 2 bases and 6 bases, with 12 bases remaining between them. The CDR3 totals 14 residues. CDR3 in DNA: TGTGCCAGCAGCTTTAAGGGGATTGGTCAGCCCCAGCATTTT. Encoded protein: CASSFKGIGQPQHF.

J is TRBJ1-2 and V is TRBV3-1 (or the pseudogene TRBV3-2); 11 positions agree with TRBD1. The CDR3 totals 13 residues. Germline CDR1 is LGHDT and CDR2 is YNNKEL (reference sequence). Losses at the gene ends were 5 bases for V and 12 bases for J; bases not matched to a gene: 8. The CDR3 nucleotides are TGTGCCAGCAGCGCCGCCTGGACAGGGGGCAACACCTTC. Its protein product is CASSAAWTGGNTF.

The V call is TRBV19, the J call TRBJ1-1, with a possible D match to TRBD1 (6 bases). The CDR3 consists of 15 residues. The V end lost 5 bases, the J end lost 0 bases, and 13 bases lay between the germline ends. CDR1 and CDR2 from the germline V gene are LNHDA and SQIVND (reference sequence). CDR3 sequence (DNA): TGTGCCAGTAGTGTAGGGGGTGGGATGAACACTGAAGCTTTCTTT. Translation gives CASSVGGGMNTEAFF.

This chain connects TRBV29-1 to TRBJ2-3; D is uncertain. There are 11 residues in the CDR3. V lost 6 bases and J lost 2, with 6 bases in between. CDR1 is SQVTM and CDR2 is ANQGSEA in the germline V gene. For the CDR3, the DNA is TGCAGCGTGATGATCACAGATACGCAGTATTTT. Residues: CSVMITDTQYF.

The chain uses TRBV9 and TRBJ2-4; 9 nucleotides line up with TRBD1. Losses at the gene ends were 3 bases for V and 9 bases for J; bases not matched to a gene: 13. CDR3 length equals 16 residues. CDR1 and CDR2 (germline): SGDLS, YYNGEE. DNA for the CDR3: TGTGCCAGCAGCGACACGGGGACAGGGTTGTTTGCCATTCAGTACTTC. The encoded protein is CASSDTGTGLFAIQYF.

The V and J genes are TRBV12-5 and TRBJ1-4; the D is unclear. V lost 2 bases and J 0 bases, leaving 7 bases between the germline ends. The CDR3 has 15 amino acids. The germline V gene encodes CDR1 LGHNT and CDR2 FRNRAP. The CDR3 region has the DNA TGTGCTAGTGGTTTGCCGACTTCAACTAATGAAAAACTGTTTTTT. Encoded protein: CASGLPTSTNEKLFF.

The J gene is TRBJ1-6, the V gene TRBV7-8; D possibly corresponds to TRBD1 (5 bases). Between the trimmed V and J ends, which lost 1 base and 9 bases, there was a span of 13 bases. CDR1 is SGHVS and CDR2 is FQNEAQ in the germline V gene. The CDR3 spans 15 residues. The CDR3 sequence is CASSLEGTKRSPLHF. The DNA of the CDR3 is TGTGCCAGCAGCTTAGAGGGGACTAAGCGTTCACCCCTCCACTTT.

For the CDR3, the DNA is TGTGCCAGCAGCGTACTACCGGGGGTCGGGGGCGAGCAGTACTTC. Protein product: CASSVLPGVGGEQYF. The chain couples TRBV9 to TRBJ2-7; TRBD2 is a possible D gene (6 bases). Germline-derived CDR1 and CDR2 are SGDLS and YYNGEE. Deletions cut 1 base from V and 6 bases from J, with 17 bases between. The CDR3 sequence is 15 residues long.

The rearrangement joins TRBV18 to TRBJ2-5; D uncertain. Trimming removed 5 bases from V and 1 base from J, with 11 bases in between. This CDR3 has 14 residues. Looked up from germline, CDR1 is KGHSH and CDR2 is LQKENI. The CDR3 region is CASSTTQSQETQYF. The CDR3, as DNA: TGTGCCAGCTCAACCACGCAGAGCCAAGAGACCCAGTACTTC.

The CDR3 region has the DNA TGTGCCAGCAGCTTAGACAGCAACTCTGGGGCCAACGTCCTGACTTTC. Its translation is CASSLDSNSGANVLTF. The chain uses TRBV7-3 and TRBJ2-6; possibly TRBD1 for D (5 bases). Germline CDR1 and CDR2: SGHTA and FQGTGA. This CDR3 region has 16 residues. Between the trimmed V and J ends, which lost 2 bases and 0 bases, there was a span of 8 bases.

CDR3 in amino acids: CASSYSGQGAGQYV. The DNA of the CDR3 is TGTGCCAGCAGTTACTCGGGACAGGGGGCAGGGCAGTACGTC. The chain joins TRBV6-5 to TRBJ2-7; TRBD1 aligns across 12 bases. The V gene's germline CDR1 is MNHEY and CDR2 SVGAGI. The CDR3 is 14 residues long. V shed 0 bases, J shed 9 bases, and the junction held 3 bases outside the gene matches.

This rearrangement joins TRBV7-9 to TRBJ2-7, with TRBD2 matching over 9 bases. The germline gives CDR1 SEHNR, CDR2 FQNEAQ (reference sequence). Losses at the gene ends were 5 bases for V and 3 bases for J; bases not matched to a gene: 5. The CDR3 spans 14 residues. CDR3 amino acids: CASSLGLADYEQYF. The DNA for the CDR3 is TGTGCCAGCAGCCTGGGACTAGCTGACTACGAGCAGTACTTC. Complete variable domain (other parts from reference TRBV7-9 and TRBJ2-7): DTGVSQNPRHKITKRGQNVTFRCDPISEHNRLYWYRQTLGQGPEFLTYFQNEAQLEKSRLLSDRFSAERPKGSFSTLEIQRTEQGDSAMYLCASSLGLADYEQYFGPGTRLTVT.

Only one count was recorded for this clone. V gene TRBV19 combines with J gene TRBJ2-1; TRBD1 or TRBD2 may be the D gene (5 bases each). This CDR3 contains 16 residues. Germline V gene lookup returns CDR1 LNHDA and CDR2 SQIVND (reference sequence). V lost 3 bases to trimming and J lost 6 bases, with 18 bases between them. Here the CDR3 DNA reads TGTGCCAGTAGTATGGCCCGGGACCCCCTCTCCAATGAGCAGTTCTTC. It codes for CASSMARDPLSNEQFF.

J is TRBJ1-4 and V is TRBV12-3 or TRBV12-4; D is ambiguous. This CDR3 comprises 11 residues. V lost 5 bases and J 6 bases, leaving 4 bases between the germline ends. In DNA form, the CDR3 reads TGTGCCAGCAGTGATTATGAAAAACTGTTTTTT. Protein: CASSDYEKLFF.

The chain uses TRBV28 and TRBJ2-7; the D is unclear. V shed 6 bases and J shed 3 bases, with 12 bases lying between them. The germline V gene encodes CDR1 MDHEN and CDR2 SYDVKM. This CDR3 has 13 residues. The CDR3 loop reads CASRHELFYEQYF. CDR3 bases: TGTGCCAGCAGACATGAGTTGTTCTACGAGCAGTACTTC.

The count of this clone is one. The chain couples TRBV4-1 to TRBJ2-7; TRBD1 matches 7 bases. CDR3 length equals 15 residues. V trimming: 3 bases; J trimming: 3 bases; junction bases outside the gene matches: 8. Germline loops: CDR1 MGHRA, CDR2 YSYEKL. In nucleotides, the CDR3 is TGCGCCAGCAGCCAGGGACGGGACAGTGGCTACGAGCAGTACTTC. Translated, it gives CASSQGRDSGYEQYF.

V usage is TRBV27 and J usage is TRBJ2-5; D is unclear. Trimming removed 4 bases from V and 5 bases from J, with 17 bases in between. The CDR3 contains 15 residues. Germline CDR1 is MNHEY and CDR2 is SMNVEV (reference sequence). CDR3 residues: CASSSIPGSSETQYF. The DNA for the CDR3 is TGTGCCAGCAGTTCAATTCCGGGCTCATCGGAGACCCAGTACTTC.

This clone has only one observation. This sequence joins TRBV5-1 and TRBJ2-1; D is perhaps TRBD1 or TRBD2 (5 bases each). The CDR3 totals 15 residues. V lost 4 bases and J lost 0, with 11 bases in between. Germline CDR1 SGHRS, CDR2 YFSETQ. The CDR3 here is CASSPGTGSYNEQFF. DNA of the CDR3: TGCGCCAGCAGCCCCGGGACGGGCTCCTACAATGAGCAGTTCTTC.